The 9 T cell receptor beta chains presented below share a single source sample, sequenced in a study of cytomegalovirus exposure and HLA in healthy donors. 60 Vbeta and 13 Jbeta primers were used in PCR. The protocol was immunoSEQ multiplex PCR, while the TCRdb copy is restricted to in-frame clones and leaves out a portion. This sample's table reports approximately 58,000 clones. Specimen: PBMCs. Source of these receptors: a woman in her late teens or twenties in good health and CMV-seronegative.

V is TRBV7-3 and J is TRBJ1-1, with D hard to call. The germline gives CDR1 SGHTA, CDR2 FQGTGA. V gave up 9 bases and J gave up 6 bases, with 8 bases separating them. The CDR3 loop spans 10 amino acids. The CDR3 nucleotides read TGTGCCAGGGGCCGCGCTGAAGCTTTCTTT. This sequence encodes CARGRAEAFF.

The chain combines TRBV2 with TRBJ1-3, with D perhaps TRBD1 (5 bases). This CDR3 is built from 14 residues. CDR1 SNHLY and CDR2 FYNNEI come from the germline V gene. V lost 5 bases, J lost 1 base, and 9 bases lay in between. The CDR3 DNA follows: TGTGCCAGCAGTTACGGACAATCTGGAAACACCATATATTTT. Its protein product is CASSYGQSGNTIYF.

This chain links TRBV6-5 with TRBJ1-3; 8 bases are a match to TRBD1. Trimming took 0 bases from V and 9 from J; bases not matched to a gene: 4. Germline V gene sequence: CDR1 MNHEY, CDR2 SVGAGI. The length of the CDR3 is 14 residues. CDR3 DNA: TGTGCCAGCAGTTACTCGGACAGGGAGGGCACCATATATTTT. It is translated as CASSYSDREGTIYF.

The chain recombines TRBV5-1 with TRBJ2-2, with a tentative D call TRBD1 (6 bases). This CDR3 is 14 amino acids long. V lost 8 bases and J 3 bases, leaving 14 bases between the germline ends. Germline V gives CDR1 SGHRS, CDR2 YFSETQ. The CDR3 is CASYRAGDTGELFF. The CDR3 coding sequence is TGCGCCAGTTACAGGGCTGGGGACACCGGGGAGCTGTTTTTT.

The chain has TRBV7-9 and TRBJ2-1; 12 bases agree with TRBD2. The length of the CDR3 is 16 residues. Trimming took 4 bases from V and 9 from J; bases not matched to a gene: 10. The germline V gene has CDR1 SEHNR and CDR2 FQNEAQ (reference sequence). CDR3 protein: CASSYPTSGSRAEQFF. In DNA form, the CDR3 reads TGTGCCAGCAGCTACCCGACTAGCGGGAGTAGGGCTGAGCAGTTCTTC.

The rearrangement uses TRBV25-1 and TRBJ2-1; D unclear. This CDR3 comprises 10 residues. Germline CDR1 and CDR2: MGHDK and SYGVNS. V was pared by 5 bases and J by 7 bases, with 3 bases between. The DNA of the CDR3 is TGTGCCAGCAGTCGGAATGAGCAGTTCTTC. This encodes CASSRNEQFF.

On this clone: Relative to the germline gene, one junction end is altered; a read error may explain this. This chain connects TRBV11-3 to TRBJ2-1; possibly TRBD2 for D (5 bases). Per germline, CDR1 SGHNT and CDR2 YENEEA. The length of the CDR3 is 15 residues. DNA for the CDR3: TGTGCCAGCAGCTTAGATGGGAGCTCCGACAATGAGCAGTTCTTC. Its protein is CASSLDGSSDNEQFF.

The chain links TRBV30 to TRBJ1-3; 7 nucleotides agree with TRBD1. After removal of 5 bases from V and 4 bases from J, the junction contained 5 bases not matched to a gene. Germline CDR1 and CDR2: GTSNPN and SVGIG (reference sequence). This CDR3 has 13 residues. This CDR3 is CAWAATGGNTIYF. The CDR3 nucleotides are TGTGCCTGGGCCGCGACAGGGGGAAACACCATATATTTT.

The rearrangement joins TRBV7-9 to TRBJ1-1; 7 bases align to TRBD1. V lost 3 bases to trimming and J lost 2 bases; unmatched junction nucleotides: 9. The CDR3 runs 16 residues. Per the germline V gene, CDR1 is SEHNR and CDR2 is FQNEAQ (reference sequence). This CDR3 is CASSLGNRGRNTEAFF. DNA of the CDR3: TGTGCCAGCAGCTTGGGGAACAGGGGAAGAAACACTGAAGCTTTCTTT.